Each of the 30 T cell receptor beta chains below was sequenced from the same sample in a study of T cell responses to AZD1222 COVID-19 vaccine (dated by TCRdb to the early 2020s). The time point label on this specimen signifies: baseline before first vaccination. To prepare the library, the immunoSEQ multiplex PCR assay was applied. As stored in TCRdb, this immuneACCESS dataset retains in-frame rearrangements with V and J assigned. A fraction of the clones does not appear; measured against another copy, unresolved V genes explain less than half of the discrepancy, and the remainder lacks a known reason. The sample table records fewer than 120,000 clones; roughly 87% of these occur just once. Together, the top ten hold around 3.2% of the sample. The sequencing used peripheral blood, collected on day 0 of AZD1222 vaccination. The origin of the receptors is an adult in good health.

V is TRBV6-5 and J is TRBJ1-5; maybe TRBD1 (5 bases). V was shortened by 6 bases and J by 7 bases, with 10 bases between the two germline ends. This CDR3 spans 12 amino acids. The germline gives CDR1 MNHEY, CDR2 SVGAGI. The CDR3 region has the DNA TGTGCCAGCAGCACCCAGGGACAGCCCCAGCATTTT. As protein: CASSTQGQPQHF.

The chain carries TRBV2 and TRBJ2-2; TRBD2 matches at 10 bases. The V segment lost 5 bases and the J segment 2 bases; nucleotides outside the gene matches: 5. The V gene's germline CDR1 is SNHLY and CDR2 FYNNEI. The CDR3 runs to 16 residues. The CDR3 sequence is CASSQTSGANTGELFF. CDR3 in DNA: TGTGCCAGCAGTCAAACTAGCGGGGCTAACACCGGGGAGCTGTTTTTT.

The CDR3 bases are TGTGCCAGCAGTTTCGAGACAGGGCAATCACCCCTCCACTTT. Protein sequence: CASSFETGQSPLHF. The V gene is TRBV27, the J gene TRBJ1-6; 7 bases map to TRBD1. The CDR3 is made up of 14 amino acids. Trimming at V came to 3 bases and at J to 10 bases, leaving 6 bases not matched to a gene. Germline V gives CDR1 MNHEY, CDR2 SMNVEV (reference sequence).

The chain recombines TRBV19 with TRBJ1-4; D remains ambiguous. Germline lookup yields CDR1 LNHDA and CDR2 SQIVND (reference sequence). V gave up 1 base and J gave up 6 bases, with 9 bases separating them. The CDR3 totals 14 residues. The CDR3 is CASSIGEVDEKLFF. For the CDR3, the DNA is TGTGCCAGTAGTATAGGGGAGGTCGATGAAAAACTGTTTTTT.

CDR3 nucleotide sequence: TGTGCCAGCTCACCACAGCTTTCAGGGGGTCTAGGATACACTGAAGCTTTCTTT. Amino acid sequence: CASSPQLSGGLGYTEAFF. This rearrangement joins TRBV18 to TRBJ1-1, with 7 bases that match TRBD1. Looked up from germline, CDR1 is KGHSH and CDR2 is LQKENI. The trim removed 1 base at V and 3 bases at J, leaving 14 bases unmatched. CDR3 length equals 18 residues. Together with reference TRBV18 and TRBJ1-1, the CDR3 gives the full variable domain: NAGVMQNPRHLVRRRGQEARLRCSPMKGHSHVYWYRQLPEEGLKFMVYLQKENIIDESGMPKERFSAEFPKEGPSILRIQQVVRGDSAAYFCASSPQLSGGLGYTEAFFGQGTRLTVV.

This chain connects TRBV2 to TRBJ2-1, with 11 bases identical to TRBD2. Germline CDR1 is SNHLY and CDR2 is FYNNEI. Trimming at V came to 7 bases and at J to 5 bases, leaving 7 bases not matched to a gene. This CDR3 comprises 15 residues. This chain's CDR3 is CASNLLAGENNEQFF. CDR3 nucleotides: TGTGCCAGCAATTTACTAGCGGGGGAGAACAATGAGCAGTTCTTC.

The chain carries TRBV6-2 or TRBV6-3 and TRBJ1-4; D uncertain. The germline V gene has CDR1 MNHEY and CDR2 SVGEGT. V was clipped by 2 bases and J by 8 bases, with 6 bases between them. The CDR3 extends over 12 amino acids. The CDR3 reads CASSYTEEKLFF. For the CDR3, the DNA is TGTGCCAGCAGTTACACCGAAGAAAAACTGTTTTTT.

The chain links TRBV7-9 to TRBJ1-5; D unresolved. Deletions cut 4 bases from V and 0 bases from J, with 4 bases between. Germline CDR1 is SEHNR and CDR2 is FQNEAQ (reference sequence). The CDR3 sequence is 13 residues long. The CDR3 DNA is TGTGCCAGCAGCTCTAATAGCAATCAGCCCCAGCATTTT. Protein: CASSSNSNQPQHF.

V gene TRBV19 combines with J gene TRBJ2-1; 11 positions agree with TRBD2. V was clipped by 5 bases and J by 6 bases; unmatched bases: 18. This CDR3 has 19 amino acids. Germline V gene data show CDR1 as LNHDA and CDR2 as SQIVND (reference sequence). The CDR3 spells CASSPLAGGTRSSRNEQFF. In DNA, the CDR3 is TGTGCCAGTAGTCCCCTAGCGGGGGGTACAAGGTCTAGTCGCAATGAGCAGTTCTTC.

The chain joins TRBV7-2 to TRBJ1-4; TRBD1 matches 8 bases. CDR1 and CDR2 (germline): SGHTA, FQGNSA. The CDR3 spans 16 residues. Losses at the gene ends were 6 bases for V and 5 bases for J; bases not matched to a gene: 11. For the CDR3, the DNA is TGTGCCAGCAGTTTATTTACAGGGGGTCAAAATGAAAAACTGTTTTTT. It encodes CASSLFTGGQNEKLFF.

Details on this clone: The junction does not match germline at one end; this may be a read error. This sequence joins TRBV7-7 and TRBJ2-7, with 12 bases matching TRBD2. Germline V gene sequence: CDR1 SSHAT, CDR2 FNYEAQ (reference sequence). This CDR3 is 17 amino acids long. Written as DNA, the CDR3 is TGTGCTAGCAGAGTCCCGGGACTAGCGGGTCCCTGCTACGAGCAGTACTTC. Translation gives CASRVPGLAGPCYEQYF.

J is TRBJ1-4 and V is TRBV18; 9 bases line up with TRBD1. V lost 0 bases and J lost 8; bases outside the gene matches: 19. Germline assignment: CDR1 KGHSH and CDR2 LQKENI. The CDR3 runs to 20 residues. CDR3 DNA: TGTGCCAGCTCACCACCCCCGTATAGGGACAGGGCCGCGACCGGAGAAAAACTGTTTTTT. It specifies CASSPPPYRDRAATGEKLFF.

J is TRBJ2-7 and V is TRBV28; 9 nucleotides match TRBD2. This CDR3 is built from 16 residues. With V trimmed by 6 bases and J by 7 bases, 16 bases remained unmatched. Germline CDR1 reads MDHEN; CDR2 reads SYDVKM. This chain's CDR3 is CASSLLRTSVLWEQYF. CDR3 bases: TGTGCCAGCAGCCTACTGAGGACTAGCGTTCTTTGGGAGCAGTACTTC.

This chain connects TRBV24-1 to TRBJ2-1; no clear D. V was cut by 4 bases and J by 4 bases, with 10 bases left in between. The CDR3 runs 14 residues. Germline CDR1 and CDR2: KGHDR and SFDVKD. The CDR3 nucleotides are TGTGCCACCAGTGACCTGACAAGTTACAATGAGCAGTTCTTC. It translates to CATSDLTSYNEQFF.

The chain uses TRBV7-9 and TRBJ2-3; TRBD2 might be the D (5 bases). Deletions cut 1 base from V and 6 bases from J, with 11 bases between. Germline V lookup: CDR1 SEHNR, CDR2 FQNEAQ (reference sequence). CDR3 length: 14 residues. The CDR3 spells CASSLVGVTDTQYF. The CDR3 nucleotides read TGTGCCAGCAGCTTAGTCGGGGTCACGGATACGCAGTATTTT.

The count of this clone is one. The chain is built from TRBV5-8 and TRBJ2-1; D tentatively fits TRBD1 or TRBD2 (6 bases each). This CDR3 is 15 amino acids long. CDR1 is SGHTS and CDR2 is YDEGEE in the germline V gene. V gave up 4 bases and J gave up 8 bases, with 19 bases separating them. In DNA form, the CDR3 reads TGTGCCAGCAGCCGCGGGACACAGCTTTACCATGAGCAGTTCTTC. Its translation is CASSRGTQLYHEQFF.

This chain links TRBV2 with TRBJ2-1; 14 positions match TRBD2. Germline V gene data show CDR1 as SNHLY and CDR2 as FYNNEI. This CDR3 comprises 18 residues. V was pared by 7 bases and J by 4 bases, with 12 bases of the junction left unmatched. CDR3 loop: CASNSAGLAGGGYNEQFF. Here the CDR3 DNA reads TGTGCCAGCAATTCAGCAGGACTAGCGGGGGGCGGATACAATGAGCAGTTCTTC. Complete variable domain (other parts from reference TRBV2 and TRBJ2-1): EPEVTQTPSHQVTQMGQEVILRCVPISNHLYFYWYRQILGQKVEFLVSFYNNEISEKSEIFDDQFSVERPDGSNFTLKIRSTKLEDSAMYFCASNSAGLAGGGYNEQFFGPGTRLTVL.

This clone was found once. The rearrangement joins TRBV10-3 to TRBJ1-3, with D unresolved. The V end was cut by 3 bases, the J end by 0 bases, with 9 bases between. Looked up from germline, CDR1 is ENHRY and CDR2 is SYGVKD. The CDR3 is 15 amino acids. The CDR3 is CAISEGGVSGNTIYF. CDR3 DNA sequence: TGTGCCATCAGTGAAGGCGGAGTCTCTGGAAACACCATATATTTT.

This clone was observed a single time. V is TRBV4-1 and J is TRBJ2-7; no definite D call. Germline V gene sequence: CDR1 MGHRA, CDR2 YSYEKL. Between the trimmed V and J ends, which lost 6 bases and 2 bases, there was a span of 17 bases. The CDR3 sequence is 15 residues long. The CDR3 here is CASSPPVGGAYEQYF. CDR3 in DNA: TGCGCCAGCAGTCCTCCCGTTGGCGGAGCCTACGAGCAGTACTTC.

V usage is TRBV27 and J usage is TRBJ2-2, with D perhaps matching TRBD2 (6 bases). The CDR3 runs 14 residues. V was trimmed by 5 bases and J by 7 bases, leaving 14 bases between them. CDR1 is MNHEY, CDR2 SMNVEV, per germline (reference sequence). The CDR3 loop is CASSRGLALGELFF. The CDR3 region has the DNA TGTGCCAGCAGTAGGGGACTTGCACTCGGGGAGCTGTTTTTT.

This chain joins TRBV28 and TRBJ2-6, with 7 bases identical to TRBD1. V lost 6 bases to trimming and J lost 1 base; unmatched junction nucleotides: 9. CDR1 is MDHEN and CDR2 is SYDVKM in the germline V gene. The CDR3 loop spans 17 amino acids. The CDR3 DNA sequence: TGTGCCAGCAGCGTCAGGGGGTTAAAATCTGGGGCCAACGTCCTGACTTTC. It yields the protein CASSVRGLKSGANVLTF.

The V call is TRBV7-2, the J call TRBJ1-4; D may be TRBD1 (5 bases). The CDR3 extends over 16 amino acids. Between the trimmed V and J ends, which lost 1 base and 7 bases, there was a span of 16 bases. CDR1 is SGHTA, CDR2 FQGNSA, per germline. CDR3 residues: CASSLGVVAGIEKLFF. CDR3 nucleotide sequence: TGTGCCAGCAGCTTAGGGGTCGTAGCAGGGATTGAAAAACTGTTTTTT.

This clone was seen only a few times. The chain joins TRBV4-2 to TRBJ2-1, with 7 bases aligning to TRBD2. In germline, CDR1 is LGHNA, CDR2 YNFKEQ. The trim removed 2 bases at V and 0 bases at J, leaving 7 bases unmatched. The CDR3 extends over 17 amino acids. The CDR3 is CASSQSVGGISYNEQFF. DNA for the CDR3: TGTGCCAGCAGCCAATCGGTCGGGGGGATCTCCTACAATGAGCAGTTCTTC.

The V call is TRBV19, the J call TRBJ1-4; no clear D. The CDR3 is 14 amino acids. V was cut by 3 bases and J by 8 bases, with 13 bases left in between. Germline V gives CDR1 LNHDA, CDR2 SQIVND (reference sequence). CDR3 in amino acids: CASSIAATYEKLFF. The CDR3, as DNA: TGTGCCAGTAGTATTGCGGCTACCTACGAAAAACTGTTTTTT. The full variable domain, with the rest looked up from reference TRBV19 and TRBJ1-4, is DGGITQSPKYLFRKEGQNVTLSCEQNLNHDAMYWYRQDPGQGLRLIYYSQIVNDFQKGDIAEGYSVSREKKESFPLTVTSAQKNPTAFYLCASSIAATYEKLFFGSGTQLSVL.

The V gene is TRBV15, the J gene TRBJ1-1; the D gene is possibly TRBD1 (5 bases). The CDR3 contains 13 residues. Per the germline V gene, CDR1 is LNHNV and CDR2 is YYDKDF (reference sequence). Trimming cost V 5 bases and J 0 bases, with 7 bases left between them. The CDR3 is CATSGGMNTEAFF. Written as DNA, the CDR3 is TGTGCCACCAGCGGGGGGATGAACACTGAAGCTTTCTTT.

The chain employs TRBV9 and TRBJ2-5, with 7 bases matching TRBD1. The V segment lost 2 bases and the J segment 3 bases; nucleotides outside the gene matches: 7. CDR3 length equals 15 residues. Germline V gene sequence: CDR1 SGDLS, CDR2 YYNGEE. CDR3 residues: CASSVQTGKEETQYF. CDR3 in DNA: TGTGCCAGCAGCGTCCAGACAGGGAAGGAAGAGACCCAGTACTTC.

The chain couples TRBV28 to TRBJ2-7; D remains unclear. CDR1 is MDHEN and CDR2 is SYDVKM in the germline V gene. V was pared by 2 bases and J by 7 bases, with 9 bases between. This CDR3 has 12 residues. The CDR3 loop is CASSLEWVEQYF. DNA of the CDR3: TGTGCCAGCAGTTTAGAATGGGTAGAGCAGTACTTC.

This clone was seen repeatedly, ten times or more. This sequence joins TRBV6-1 and TRBJ1-5; a weak D match, TRBD1 (6 bases). This CDR3 is built from 17 residues. Per germline, CDR1 MNHNS and CDR2 SASEGT. The ends were cut back, 2 bases at V and 3 bases at J, with 17 bases in the middle. In DNA form, the CDR3 reads TGTGCCAGCAGTGAAAATTCTGGACAGTCACTCAATCAGCCCCAGCATTTT. Its protein product is CASSENSGQSLNQPQHF.

The rearrangement uses TRBV5-1 and TRBJ1-1; tentative D call: TRBD1 (5 bases). Trimming took off 5 bases at V and 4 bases at J, with 21 bases between the two ends. CDR1 and CDR2 from the germline V gene are SGHRS and YFSETQ. The CDR3 spans 16 residues. The CDR3 sequence: CASRFLPTGVATEAFF. The CDR3 nucleotides are TGCGCCAGCAGATTCCTACCCACGGGGGTGGCCACTGAAGCTTTCTTT. The whole variable domain, remainder taken from reference TRBV5-1 and TRBJ1-1, is KAGVTQTPRYLIKTRGQQVTLSCSPISGHRSVSWYQQTPGQGLQFLFEYFSETQRNKGNFPGRFSGRQFSNSRSEMNVSTLELGDSALYLCASRFLPTGVATEAFFGQGTRLTVV.

This chain joins TRBV6-2 or TRBV6-3 and TRBJ2-7; D gene uncertain. The CDR3 runs to 13 residues. CDR1 and CDR2 (germline): MNHEY, SVGEGT. V lost 4 bases and J lost 5, with 12 bases in between. The CDR3 nucleotides read TGTGCCAGCAGTTTGGTTCCGTTGCACGAGCAGTACTTC. Its protein is CASSLVPLHEQYF.